This TCR beta chain came from a study of shared clonotypes between healthy human individuals. Study-wide background: Contributing individuals were two females and a few males aged 18 to 49.

Only in-frame clones appear in the TCRdb table, and some are missing; sequencing was by immunoSEQ multiplex PCR. Of millions of clones listed, around 94% were seen once; the top ten hold roughly 0.14%. Comments on this clone: As yet, its antigen is unknown.

General study results and limits: Rarefaction revealed incomplete sorted-subset sequencing despite large depth.

Healthy HIV-negative adults with no recent acute infections or vaccinations were recruited as donors. J gave up 1 base and V 0 bases, and 1 base lay outside the gene matches. CDR3 length equals 15 residues. Germline values: CDR1 MNHEY, CDR2 SVGAGI. The sequence came from a man aged 18 to 29 in good health. V gene TRBV6-5 combines with J gene TRBJ2-5; 8 bases are shared with TRBD2. The material sequenced was naive CD4+ T cells sorted from blood. Subset specified: CD45RA+ positively selected. CDR3 sequence (DNA): TGTGCCAGCAGTTACTCTAGCGGGACCCAAGAGACCCAGTACTTC. Protein sequence: CASSYSSGTQETQYF.